Presented here are 28 T cell receptor beta chains from one specimen sequenced in a study of blood T cells in healthy people across ages. Primed by a sample-barcoded 5' primer and a J-beta primer mix, a second PCR proceeded for roughly 7 to 12 cycles. Each CDR3 protein is one row after TCRdb ran MiXCR on the 5' RACE reads. Of over a million distinct CDR3 sequences listed, approximately 63% are singletons. The sequenced sample consisted of blood. The receptors stem from a man aged 18 to 29 in good health.

This rearrangement joins TRBV3-1 to TRBJ1-2, with a weak D call TRBD1 (5 bases). V lost 1 base to trimming and J lost 8 bases, with 14 bases between them. The CDR3 consists of 14 residues. Per the germline V gene, CDR1 is LGHDT and CDR2 is YNNKEL (reference sequence). The CDR3 loop is CASSQADTARGYTF. Here the CDR3 DNA reads TGTGCCAGCAGCCAAGCGGACACCGCTCGCGGCTACACCTTC.

This clonotype came up once. The rearrangement uses TRBV4-3 and TRBJ2-1; 8 bases match TRBD1. The germline gives CDR1 LGHNA, CDR2 YSLEER. V was clipped by 0 bases and J by 14 bases; unmatched bases: 12. This CDR3 region has 15 residues. The CDR3 spells CASSQDIGSGGFKFF. The CDR3 nucleotides read TGCGCCAGCAGCCAAGATATTGGGTCAGGGGGCTTTAAGTTCTTC.

The chain has TRBV2 and TRBJ2-1, with a weak D call TRBD2 (5 bases). Germline CDR1 is SNHLY and CDR2 is FYNNEI. The CDR3 runs to 17 residues. V lost 2 bases and J 3 bases, leaving 17 bases between the germline ends. This CDR3 reads CASSESGYTIGYNEQFF. The DNA of the CDR3 is TGTGCCAGCAGTGAAAGCGGATATACCATAGGCTACAATGAGCAGTTCTTC.

This clonotype was seen a few times. The chain employs TRBV20-1 and TRBJ2-1; weak D call: TRBD1 (5 bases). CDR1 DFQATT and CDR2 SNEGSKA come from the germline V gene (reference sequence). The CDR3 is 11 residues long. V was pared by 3 bases and J by 9 bases, with 9 bases between. The CDR3 protein is CSARGRSEQFF. CDR3 nucleotide sequence: TGCAGTGCTAGGGGGCGAAGTGAGCAGTTCTTC.

The chain employs TRBV28 and TRBJ1-1; D gene ambiguous. Per the germline V gene, CDR1 is MDHEN and CDR2 is SYDVKM. Trimming left V 4 bases short and J 5 bases short, with 14 bases between. The CDR3 has 14 amino acids. In DNA, the CDR3 is TGTGCCAGCAGTTCCAGCCTTCTAAGGACTGAAGCTTTCTTT. Its translation: CASSSSLLRTEAFF.

The chain uses TRBV18 and TRBJ2-7, with D perhaps TRBD1 (6 bases). V shed 1 base and J shed 3 bases, with 16 bases lying between them. This CDR3 region has 16 residues. CDR1 is KGHSH, CDR2 LQKENI, per germline. CDR3 protein: CASSPLPDRSHYEQYF. For the CDR3, the DNA is TGTGCCAGCTCACCACTACCCGACAGGTCCCACTACGAGCAGTACTTC.

The chain recombines TRBV20-1 with TRBJ1-1; D gene unclear. Per the germline V gene, CDR1 is DFQATT and CDR2 is SNEGSKA (reference sequence). The CDR3 has 12 residues. V lost 2 bases and J 8 bases, leaving 12 bases between the germline ends. CDR3 sequence: CSARPSYAEAFF. The CDR3, as DNA: TGCAGTGCTAGACCATCCTATGCGGAAGCTTTCTTT.

The chain has TRBV15 and TRBJ1-1; the D is unclear. The CDR3 length is 13 residues. The germline gives CDR1 LNHNV, CDR2 YYDKDF (reference sequence). V lost 2 bases, J lost 11 bases, and 15 bases lay in between. The CDR3 is CATSRIGKMGAFF. Written as DNA, the CDR3 is TGTGCCACCAGCAGAATTGGGAAAATGGGTGCTTTCTTT. Based on the CDR3 plus reference TRBV15 and TRBJ1-1, the full variable domain is DAMVIQNPRYQVTQFGKPVTLSCSQTLNHNVMYWYQQKSSQAPKLLFHYYDKDFNNEADTPDNFQSRRPNTSFCFLDIRSPGLGDTAMYLCATSRIGKMGAFFGQGTRLTVV.

V is TRBV6-2 or TRBV6-3 and J is TRBJ1-2; D unresolved. V was pared by 5 bases and J by 7 bases, with 23 bases between. Germline CDR1 is MNHEY and CDR2 is SVGEGT. The CDR3 consists of 16 residues. CDR3 in amino acids: CASSQSPRDFIGGYTF. CDR3 nucleotide sequence: TGTGCCAGCAGTCAGAGTCCGCGGGATTTCATTGGTGGCTACACCTTC.

The J gene is TRBJ2-1, the V gene TRBV2, with TRBD2 matching over 8 bases. The CDR3 consists of 16 residues. Trimming cost V 6 bases and J 6 bases; bases outside gene matches: 13. Germline values: CDR1 SNHLY, CDR2 FYNNEI. This CDR3 reads CASSLTGLEGGNEQFF. CDR3 DNA: TGTGCCAGCAGCCTGACGGGACTAGAGGGGGGCAATGAGCAGTTCTTC.

This clonotype came up a few times. This chain connects TRBV2 to TRBJ2-1; the D is unclear. V was cut by 8 bases and J by 9 bases, with 17 bases left in between. The V gene's germline CDR1 is SNHLY and CDR2 FYNNEI. This CDR3 is 13 amino acids long. CDR3 protein: CASCYLPLREQFF. In DNA, the CDR3 is TGTGCCAGCTGTTACTTACCGCTTCGTGAGCAGTTCTTC.

This chain connects TRBV2 to TRBJ1-5, with unresolved D. CDR3 length: 10 residues. Germline V gene sequence: CDR1 SNHLY, CDR2 FYNNEI. With 4 bases removed from V and 11 bases from J, the gap between germline ends came to 6 bases. This CDR3 is CASSGPSQHF. The CDR3 DNA is TGTGCCAGCAGTGGCCCATCCCAGCATTTT.

The rearrangement joins TRBV6-2 or TRBV6-3 to TRBJ2-5, with 7 bases aligning to TRBD1. Trimming took 5 bases from V and 2 from J; bases not matched to a gene: 8. The V gene's germline CDR1 is MNHEY and CDR2 SVGEGT. The CDR3 is 15 residues long. CDR3 sequence reads: CASSRRQGQQETQYF. The CDR3 DNA follows: TGTGCCAGCAGTCGTCGACAGGGCCAACAAGAGACCCAGTACTTC.

This clonotype showed up just a few times. The V gene is TRBV20-1, the J gene TRBJ1-4; a possible D gene is TRBD1 (5 bases). There are 15 residues in the CDR3. CDR1 is DFQATT and CDR2 is SNEGSKA in the germline V gene (reference sequence). The V end was cut by 3 bases, the J end by 0 bases, with 11 bases between. The CDR3 DNA reads TGCAGTGCTAGGGGGGGACCTGCAACTAATGAAAAACTGTTTTTT. The encoded protein is CSARGGPATNEKLFF.

This clonotype was detected only a few times. The chain couples TRBV7-9 to TRBJ2-3, with D maybe TRBD2 (5 bases). Germline V lookup: CDR1 SEHNR, CDR2 FQNEAQ (reference sequence). The CDR3 spans 13 residues. V was cut by 2 bases and J by 5 bases, with 8 bases left in between. The CDR3 coding sequence is TGTGCCAGCAGCTTACCAGCGGAAGATACGCAGTATTTT. Protein: CASSLPAEDTQYF.

The sample holds one count of this clonotype. The chain couples TRBV7-2 to TRBJ1-5; a possible D gene is TRBD1 (5 bases). V lost 5 bases, J lost 0 bases, and 14 bases lay in between. The CDR3 sequence is 16 residues long. Germline loops: CDR1 SGHTA, CDR2 FQGNSA. DNA for the CDR3: TGTGCCAGCAGCCCGGACACCCAATATAGCAATCAGCCCCAGCATTTT. This codes for CASSPDTQYSNQPQHF.

This chain connects TRBV4-3 to TRBJ1-2; 7 nucleotides align to TRBD1. Germline V lookup: CDR1 LGHNA, CDR2 YSLEER. With V trimmed by 1 base and J by 8 bases, 10 bases remained unmatched. This CDR3 contains 15 residues. CDR3 sequence reads: CASSQGGQTLMGYTF. The CDR3 coding sequence is TGCGCCAGCAGCCAAGGGGGACAGACCCTTATGGGCTACACCTTC.

The chain uses TRBV3-1 and TRBJ2-4; D is uncertain. The end of the DNA aligns better with TRBJ2-5, so the J call may be wrong. CDR1 and CDR2 (germline): LGHDT, YNNKEL (reference sequence). This CDR3 comprises 13 residues. The CDR3 DNA sequence: TGTGCCAGCAGCCCCCGAGGTTGGGAGACCCAGTACTTC. Translating gives CASSPRGWETQYF.

There are a few counts of this clonotype. The chain carries TRBV4-1 and TRBJ2-1; maybe TRBD1 (5 bases). Trimming took off 8 bases at V and 0 bases at J, with 17 bases between the two ends. The CDR3 loop spans 16 amino acids. Germline CDR1 is MGHRA and CDR2 is YSYEKL. The CDR3 protein is CASSPRVTFSYNEQFF. The CDR3 DNA sequence: TGCGCCAGCTCGCCCAGGGTCACCTTCTCCTACAATGAGCAGTTCTTC.

CDR3 region: CASSDGQRYGYTF. CDR3 nucleotides: TGTGCCAGCAGCGACGGACAGAGATATGGCTACACCTTC. The rearrangement uses TRBV9 and TRBJ1-2; the D gene is possibly TRBD1 (6 bases). Between the trimmed V and J ends, which lost 3 bases and 5 bases, there was a span of 11 bases. The germline CDR1 and CDR2 sequences are SGDLS and YYNGEE. The CDR3 is 13 residues long.

The chain links TRBV12-3 or TRBV12-4 to TRBJ2-2, with TRBD1 matching over 9 bases. V shed 7 bases, J shed 4 bases, and the junction held 4 bases outside the gene matches. The CDR3 loop spans 14 amino acids. CDR3 DNA: TGTGCCAGCACCTTGACAGGGGGCACCGGGGAGCTGTTTTTT. It encodes CASTLTGGTGELFF.

This clonotype was observed once. The rearrangement links TRBV27 to TRBJ2-6; either TRBD1 or TRBD2 may fit D (6 bases each). This CDR3 has 15 amino acids. Germline CDR1 MNHEY, CDR2 SMNVEV (reference sequence). Trimming pared 7 bases from V and 1 base from J, leaving 11 bases between. CDR3 residues: CASTPGASGANVLTF. The CDR3 DNA reads TGTGCCAGCACCCCGGGGGCTTCTGGGGCCAACGTCCTGACTTTC.

The chain couples TRBV6-5 to TRBJ2-4; 10 bases line up with TRBD1. Losses at the gene ends were 6 bases for V and 9 bases for J; bases not matched to a gene: 8. Germline V gene sequence: CDR1 MNHEY, CDR2 SVGAGI. The length of the CDR3 is 14 residues. The CDR3 reads CASSIGQGGIIQYF. CDR3 DNA sequence: TGTGCCAGCAGCATCGGACAGGGGGGGATCATTCAGTACTTC.

This clonotype was seen a handful of times. The chain recombines TRBV5-5 with TRBJ2-1; 12 bases are a match to TRBD2. Germline V lookup: CDR1 SGHKS, CDR2 YYEKEE (reference sequence). J lost 8 bases, V lost 4 bases, and 7 bases had no gene match. This CDR3 spans 15 amino acids. The CDR3 DNA follows: TGTGCCAGCAGCCAGACTAGCGGGAGTACCCATGAGCAGTTCTTC. Encoded protein: CASSQTSGSTHEQFF.

V gene TRBV12-3 or TRBV12-4 combines with J gene TRBJ2-7; weak D call: TRBD2 (5 bases). This CDR3 is built from 17 residues. The V and J ends lost 3 bases and 0 bases respectively, with 18 bases between them. This CDR3 reads CASSFVPQVGSSYEQYF. The DNA of the CDR3 is TGTGCCAGCAGTTTTGTACCCCAAGTGGGGAGCTCCTACGAGCAGTACTTC.

The chain joins TRBV27 to TRBJ1-5; no definite D call. Germline assignment: CDR1 MNHEY and CDR2 SMNVEV (reference sequence). The CDR3 length is 11 residues. Trimming stripped 8 bases from V and 4 bases from J, with 6 bases between. CDR3 loop: CASEPNQPQHF. CDR3 DNA sequence: TGTGCCAGCGAGCCGAATCAGCCCCAGCATTTT.

There are a few counts of this clonotype. The rearrangement links TRBV29-1 to TRBJ2-4; possible D gene TRBD1, 6 bases. The assigned J gene may be wrong: the sequence end matches TRBJ2-7 better. Looked up from germline, CDR1 is SQVTM and CDR2 is ANQGSEA. The CDR3 has 13 amino acids. The CDR3 region is CSVVTGRGYEQYF. CDR3 nucleotide sequence: TGCAGCGTTGTTACAGGGCGAGGCTACGAGCAGTACTTC.

The CDR3 DNA is TGCGCCAGCAGCTCTAGCGGGAGGACCACAGATACGCAGTATTTT. This sequence encodes CASSSSGRTTDTQYF. V gene TRBV5-1 combines with J gene TRBJ2-3; 11 bases match TRBD2. The J segment lost 2 bases and the V segment lost 3 bases, leaving 2 bases of the junction unmatched. Germline-derived CDR1 and CDR2 are SGHRS and YFSETQ. The CDR3 has 15 amino acids. Full variable domain (rest looked up from reference TRBV5-1 and TRBJ2-3): KAGVTQTPRYLIKTRGQQVTLSCSPISGHRSVSWYQQTPGQGLQFLFEYFSETQRNKGNFPGRFSGRQFSNSRSEMNVSTLELGDSALYLCASSSSGRTTDTQYFGPGTRLTVL.